This is a list of T cell receptor beta chains from one sample in a study of OX40 agonist ivuxolimab in advanced cancers. Some clones are missing from TCRdb's copy, which holds only in-frame ones; the method was immunoSEQ multiplex PCR. This sample has about 50,000 clones, with about 86% found just once. The sequencing used CD4+ or CD8+ T cells sorted from blood, collected in a trial of the OX40 agonist ivuxolimab. All receptors derive from an adult with an advanced solid tumor such as melanoma, head and neck, liver or kidney cancer. The CDR3 runs from the conserved cysteine through the conserved F or W. A D gene is named only where the DNA matches it firmly. A row's size may be missing; if present it is once, few, many or a size class.

CDR3aa: CSGRGLAGRYNEQFF; CDR3nt: TGCAGCGGGAGGGGACTAGCGGGGAGATACAATGAGCAGTTCTTC; j_gene: TRBJ2-1; d_gene: TRBD2; v_gene: TRBV29-1; abundance: once
CDR3aa: CASSLEVSYEQYF; CDR3nt: TGTGCCAGCAGCTTAGAAGTTTCCTACGAGCAGTACTTC; j_gene: TRBJ2-7; d_gene: .; v_gene: TRBV7-2; abundance: .
CDR3aa: CASSEALRHSEDTQYF; CDR3nt: TGTGCCAGCAGTGAAGCGCTTCGGCATAGCGAAGATACGCAGTATTTT; j_gene: TRBJ2-3; d_gene: .; v_gene: TRBV6-1; abundance: .
CDR3aa: CAISETPGTGSGYTF; CDR3nt: TGTGCCATCAGTGAGACCCCGGGGACAGGGTCCGGCTACACCTTC; j_gene: TRBJ1-2; d_gene: TRBD1; v_gene: TRBV10-3; abundance: .
CDR3aa: CASSIPGTSKPKDTQYF; CDR3nt: TGTGCCAGTAGTATCCCCGGGACTAGCAAACCAAAAGATACGCAGTATTTT; j_gene: TRBJ2-3; d_gene: TRBD2; v_gene: TRBV19; abundance: .
CDR3aa: CASTSAGTGTDTQYF; CDR3nt: TGCGCCAGCACTAGCGCCGGGACAGGGACAGATACGCAGTATTTT; j_gene: TRBJ2-3; d_gene: TRBD1; v_gene: TRBV5-1; abundance: .
CDR3aa: CASSRTENTEAFF; CDR3nt: TGTGCCAGCAGTCGGACCGAGAACACTGAAGCTTTCTTT; j_gene: TRBJ1-1; d_gene: .; v_gene: TRBV6-6; abundance: .
CDR3aa: CASRGQGLMNTEAFF; CDR3nt: TGTGCCAGCAGAGGTCAAGGATTAATGAACACTGAAGCTTTCTTT; j_gene: TRBJ1-1; d_gene: .; v_gene: TRBV4-2; abundance: .
CDR3aa: CASTYSTGRGYNEQFF; CDR3nt: TGTGCCAGCACCTACTCGACGGGGCGAGGTTACAATGAGCAGTTCTTC; j_gene: TRBJ2-1; d_gene: .; v_gene: TRBV11-2; abundance: .
CDR3aa: CASSPDIQYEQYF; CDR3nt: TGTGCCAGCAGTCCGGACATCCAATACGAGCAGTACTTC; j_gene: TRBJ2-7; d_gene: .; v_gene: TRBV27; abundance: few
CDR3aa: CASSHEDRGNQPQHF; CDR3nt: TGCGCCAGCAGCCATGAAGACAGGGGCAATCAGCCCCAGCATTTT; j_gene: TRBJ1-5; d_gene: TRBD1; v_gene: TRBV4-1; abundance: .
CDR3aa: CASSQRQGYQPQHF; CDR3nt: TGCGCCAGCAGCCAGCGACAGGGGTATCAGCCCCAGCATTTT; j_gene: TRBJ1-5; d_gene: TRBD1; v_gene: TRBV4-1; abundance: .
CDR3aa: CASSLTYLGGRATYEQYF; CDR3nt: TGTGCCAGCAGTTTGACGTATTTGGGCGGGAGGGCAACCTACGAGCAGTACTTC; j_gene: TRBJ2-7; d_gene: TRBD2; v_gene: TRBV28; abundance: .
CDR3aa: CASSYVQGSYEQYF; CDR3nt: TGTGCCAGCAGTTACGTTCAGGGCTCCTACGAGCAGTACTTC; j_gene: TRBJ2-7; d_gene: .; v_gene: TRBV6-6; abundance: .
CDR3aa: CASRQGHTYNEQFF; CDR3nt: TGTGCCAGCCGGCAGGGCCATACCTACAATGAGCAGTTCTTC; j_gene: TRBJ2-1; d_gene: .; v_gene: TRBV6-5; abundance: once
CDR3aa: CAWSPRETQYF; CDR3nt: TGTGCCTGGAGTCCTCGAGAGACCCAGTACTTC; j_gene: TRBJ2-5; d_gene: .; v_gene: TRBV30; abundance: .
CDR3aa: CASSPRTGGTDTQYF; CDR3nt: TGTGCCAGTAGTCCAAGGACAGGGGGGACAGATACGCAGTATTTT; j_gene: TRBJ2-3; d_gene: TRBD1; v_gene: TRBV19; abundance: once
CDR3aa: CASTPMASTDTQYF; CDR3nt: TGTGCAAGCACCCCTATGGCTAGCACAGATACGCAGTATTTT; j_gene: TRBJ2-3; d_gene: .; v_gene: TRBV19; abundance: once
CDR3aa: CASSLGRLHYGYTF; CDR3nt: TGTGCCAGCAGCTTGGGCCGCCTTCACTATGGCTACACCTTC; j_gene: TRBJ1-2; d_gene: .; v_gene: TRBV5-6; abundance: once
CDR3aa: CATSRDLQLPTF; CDR3nt: TGTGCCACCAGCAGAGATCTACAGTTGCCCACCTTC; j_gene: TRBJ1-2; d_gene: .; v_gene: TRBV15; abundance: .
CDR3aa: CASSSGHLSNQPQHF; CDR3nt: TGTGCCAGCAGTTCCGGACACCTTAGCAATCAGCCCCAGCATTTT; j_gene: TRBJ1-5; d_gene: .; v_gene: TRBV27; abundance: .
CDR3aa: CASSRVSNSPLHF; CDR3nt: TGTGCCAGCAGTAGGGTTTCTAATTCACCCCTCCACTTT; j_gene: TRBJ1-6; d_gene: .; v_gene: TRBV28; abundance: .
CDR3aa: CASSPAAIGDRGTGELFF; CDR3nt: TGTGCCAGCTCACCAGCTGCTATCGGGGACAGGGGGACCGGGGAGCTGTTTTTT; j_gene: TRBJ2-2; d_gene: TRBD1; v_gene: TRBV18; abundance: .
CDR3aa: CASSSADRTGRGSYNEQFF; CDR3nt: TGTGCCAGCAGCTCCGCCGACAGGACAGGCCGAGGGTCCTACAATGAGCAGTTCTTC; j_gene: TRBJ2-1; d_gene: TRBD1; v_gene: TRBV7-9; abundance: .
CDR3aa: CASSQNTGELFF; CDR3nt: TGTGCCAGCAGCCAGAACACCGGGGAGCTGTTTTTT; j_gene: TRBJ2-2; d_gene: .; v_gene: TRBV5-4; abundance: .
CDR3aa: CATISGRAQNEQFF; CDR3nt: TGTGCCACTATTAGCGGGAGGGCCCAAAATGAGCAGTTCTTC; j_gene: TRBJ2-1; d_gene: TRBD2; v_gene: TRBV19; abundance: .
CDR3aa: CASRPGTGGYEQYF; CDR3nt: TGTGCCAGCAGACCCGGGACAGGGGGCTACGAGCAGTACTTC; j_gene: TRBJ2-7; d_gene: TRBD1; v_gene: TRBV2; abundance: .
CDR3aa: CASSPRTGLAGYTF; CDR3nt: TGTGCCAGCAGTCCCCGGACAGGGCTGGCTGGCTACACCTTC; j_gene: TRBJ1-2; d_gene: TRBD1; v_gene: TRBV28; abundance: .
CDR3aa: CASTKGGSVYEQYF; CDR3nt: TGTGCCAGCACCAAGGGGGGATCGGTCTACGAGCAGTACTTC; j_gene: TRBJ2-7; d_gene: .; v_gene: TRBV25-1; abundance: .
CDR3aa: CASTVADRRTQYF; CDR3nt: TGTGCCAGCACCGTAGCGGACCGAAGAACGCAGTATTTT; j_gene: TRBJ2-3; d_gene: .; v_gene: TRBV7-9; abundance: .
CDR3aa: CASSLGGRPETQYF; CDR3nt: TGTGCCAGCAGCTTGGGAGGCAGACCGGAGACCCAGTACTTC; j_gene: TRBJ2-5; d_gene: .; v_gene: TRBV11-2; abundance: .
CDR3aa: CASSRTPTVYEQYF; CDR3nt: TGTGCCAGCAGTCGAACTCCGACAGTCTACGAGCAGTACTTC; j_gene: TRBJ2-7; d_gene: .; v_gene: TRBV27; abundance: .
CDR3aa: CASSLRAGDEKLFF; CDR3nt: TGCGCCAGCAGCTTGAGGGCAGGGGACGAAAAACTGTTTTTT; j_gene: TRBJ1-4; d_gene: .; v_gene: TRBV5-1; abundance: .
CDR3aa: CASSAGTRNEQYF; CDR3nt: TGTGCCAGCAGTGCCGGGACTAGAAACGAGCAGTACTTC; j_gene: TRBJ2-7; d_gene: TRBD2; v_gene: TRBV28; abundance: .
CDR3aa: CASSFRTYNEQFF; CDR3nt: TGTGCCAGCAGTTTTAGGACCTACAATGAGCAGTTCTTC; j_gene: TRBJ2-1; d_gene: .; v_gene: TRBV27; abundance: few
CDR3aa: CSVASGIPNSPLHF; CDR3nt: TGCAGCGTGGCCTCAGGGATCCCCAATTCACCCCTCCACTTT; j_gene: TRBJ1-6; d_gene: .; v_gene: TRBV29-1; abundance: .
CDR3aa: CASSVVDRGDTEAFF; CDR3nt: TGTGCCAGCAGTGTCGTGGACAGGGGGGACACTGAAGCTTTCTTT; j_gene: TRBJ1-1; d_gene: TRBD1; v_gene: TRBV25-1; abundance: .
CDR3aa: CASSTDINKAIQYF; CDR3nt: TGTGCCAGCAGCACCGACATTAATAAGGCCATTCAGTACTTC; j_gene: TRBJ2-4; d_gene: .; v_gene: TRBV9; abundance: once
CDR3aa: CASSLAPTRRGETQYF; CDR3nt: TGTGCCAGCAGCTTGGCCCCGACCAGGAGGGGAGAGACCCAGTACTTC; j_gene: TRBJ2-5; d_gene: .; v_gene: TRBV5-6; abundance: .
CDR3aa: CAWSVRRGTQPQHF; CDR3nt: TGTGCCTGGAGTGTACGCAGGGGCACTCAGCCCCAGCATTTT; j_gene: TRBJ1-5; d_gene: .; v_gene: TRBV30; abundance: .
CDR3aa: CASSKGSGRSYNEQFF; CDR3nt: TGTGCCAGTAGTAAGGGCAGCGGGAGGTCTTACAATGAGCAGTTCTTC; j_gene: TRBJ2-1; d_gene: TRBD2; v_gene: TRBV19; abundance: .
CDR3aa: CASSWTSPGELFF; CDR3nt: TGTGCCAGCAGCTGGACTAGTCCCGGGGAGCTGTTTTTT; j_gene: TRBJ2-2; d_gene: TRBD2; v_gene: TRBV5-6; abundance: .
CDR3aa: CASSLGRNTEAFF; CDR3nt: TGTGCCAGCAGCTTAGGCCGGAACACTGAAGCTTTCTTT; j_gene: TRBJ1-1; d_gene: .; v_gene: TRBV11-2; abundance: .
CDR3aa: CAISESGATSYNEQFF; CDR3nt: TGTGCCATCAGTGAGTCGGGGGCCACTTCCTACAATGAGCAGTTCTTC; j_gene: TRBJ2-1; d_gene: .; v_gene: TRBV10-3; abundance: .
CDR3aa: CASSLAEAPGLLGRTQYF; CDR3nt: TGCGCCAGCAGCTTGGCCGAAGCCCCGGGACTCCTCGGGAGGACCCAGTACTTC; j_gene: TRBJ2-5; d_gene: .; v_gene: TRBV5-1; abundance: .
CDR3aa: CAWSVTGIAGNTIYF; CDR3nt: TGTGCCTGGAGTGTCACAGGGATAGCTGGAAACACCATATATTTT; j_gene: TRBJ1-3; d_gene: .; v_gene: TRBV30; abundance: .
CDR3aa: CASSSGDTYEQYF; CDR3nt: TGTGCCAGCAGTTCAGGGGATACCTACGAGCAGTACTTC; j_gene: TRBJ2-7; d_gene: .; v_gene: TRBV6-6; abundance: .
CDR3aa: CASSLAGPVGELFF; CDR3nt: TGTGCCAGCAGCTTAGCAGGCCCGGTCGGGGAGCTGTTTTTT; j_gene: TRBJ2-2; d_gene: .; v_gene: TRBV7-9; abundance: .
CDR3aa: CAISEYSGTSGKAEQFF; CDR3nt: TGTGCCATCAGTGAGTACTCCGGGACTAGCGGGAAGGCTGAGCAGTTCTTC; j_gene: TRBJ2-1; d_gene: TRBD2; v_gene: TRBV10-3; abundance: .
CDR3aa: CASSPRAGGTDTQYF; CDR3nt: TGTGCCAGCAGCCCCCGGGCCGGCGGCACAGATACGCAGTATTTT; j_gene: TRBJ2-3; d_gene: .; v_gene: TRBV9; abundance: .
CDR3aa: CASSDLDRSQPQHF; CDR3nt: TGTGCCAGCAGTGACTTAGACAGGTCCCAGCCCCAGCATTTT; j_gene: TRBJ1-5; d_gene: .; v_gene: TRBV2; abundance: .
CDR3aa: CASSLAGGNTGELFF; CDR3nt: TGTGCCAGCAGCTTAGCAGGTGGGAACACCGGGGAGCTGTTTTTT; j_gene: TRBJ2-2; d_gene: .; v_gene: TRBV7-9; abundance: .
CDR3aa: CASSGIAKNIQYF; CDR3nt: TGTGCCAGCAGCGGCATAGCCAAAAACATTCAGTACTTC; j_gene: TRBJ2-4; d_gene: .; v_gene: TRBV9; abundance: .
CDR3aa: CASSRAVGGSEQYF; CDR3nt: TGCGCCAGCAGCCGCGCTGTGGGGGGGAGCGAGCAGTACTTC; j_gene: TRBJ2-7; d_gene: TRBD2; v_gene: TRBV5-1; abundance: .
CDR3aa: CASSLGLASNTGELFF; CDR3nt: TGTGCCAGCAGCTTGGGGCTAGCGTCGAACACCGGGGAGCTGTTTTTT; j_gene: TRBJ2-2; d_gene: .; v_gene: TRBV5-5; abundance: .
CDR3aa: CAWTRQGVGDGYTF; CDR3nt: TGTGCCTGGACTAGGCAGGGGGTTGGGGATGGCTACACCTTC; j_gene: TRBJ1-2; d_gene: TRBD1; v_gene: TRBV30; abundance: .
CDR3aa: CASSTGAPNVLTF; CDR3nt: TGTGCCAGCAGTACAGGGGCACCCAACGTCCTGACTTTC; j_gene: TRBJ2-6; d_gene: TRBD1; v_gene: TRBV27; abundance: .
CDR3aa: CASTERAGGSYNEQFF; CDR3nt: TGTGCCAGCACCGAAAGGGCGGGAGGCTCCTACAATGAGCAGTTCTTC; j_gene: TRBJ2-1; d_gene: TRBD2; v_gene: TRBV28; abundance: .